The 3 T cell receptor beta chains in this list originate from one sample, sequenced in a study of OX40 agonist ivuxolimab in advanced cancers. Clones were sequenced by immunoSEQ multiplex PCR, and TCRdb holds only the in-frame ones, with some missing. The data hold about 56,000 clones, with about 90% observed a single time. The sample here was CD4+ or CD8+ T cells sorted from blood, taken in a trial of the OX40 agonist ivuxolimab. These receptors came from an adult with an advanced solid tumor such as melanoma, head and neck, liver or kidney cancer.

This chain connects TRBV27 to TRBJ2-1; 14 nucleotides agree with TRBD2. The CDR3 is 17 amino acids. Germline CDR1 is MNHEY and CDR2 is SMNVEV (reference sequence). V dropped 4 bases and J dropped 5; count of bases not matched to a gene: 7. CDR3 amino acids: CASSSPTSGRVNNEQFF. The CDR3 DNA sequence: TGTGCCAGCAGTTCTCCGACTAGCGGGAGGGTTAACAATGAGCAGTTCTTC.

This chain joins TRBV28 and TRBJ2-1; D not resolved. Deletions cut 6 bases from V and 7 bases from J, with 16 bases between. The CDR3 covers 14 residues. CDR1 is MDHEN and CDR2 is SYDVKM in the germline V gene. CDR3 region: CASSPPFVGNEQFF. Written as DNA, the CDR3 is TGTGCCAGCAGCCCACCTTTCGTAGGGAATGAGCAGTTCTTC. Based on the CDR3 plus reference TRBV28 and TRBJ2-1, the full variable domain is DVKVTQSSRYLVKRTGEKVFLECVQDMDHENMFWYRQDPGLGLRLIYFSYDVKMKEKGDIPEGYSVSREKKERFSLILESASTNQTSMYLCASSPPFVGNEQFFGPGTRLTVL.

The genes are TRBV29-1 and TRBJ2-1, with D perhaps matching TRBD1 (6 bases). Per the germline V gene, CDR1 is SQVTM and CDR2 is ANQGSEA. V lost 6 bases to trimming and J lost 12 bases, with 15 bases between them. The CDR3 runs to 11 residues. The CDR3 sequence is CSVPDSQGQFF. Written as DNA, the CDR3 is TGCAGCGTCCCGGACAGCCAGGGGCAGTTCTTC.